This T cell receptor (beta chain) was identified in a study of human T cells and chemical hapten exposure. At the level of the study: Affected patients, primarily female, had alopecia areata, totalis or universalis.

A note on this clonotype: As yet, its antigen is unknown.

V dropped 3 bases and J dropped 8 bases, with 13 bases sitting between them. CDR1 LNHDA and CDR2 SQIVND come from the germline V gene (reference sequence). The length of the CDR3 is 14 residues. Each CDR3 protein gets one entry after TCRdb re-called the RACE reads with MiXCR. Of about 39,000 distinct CDR3 sequences detected, about 13% appear once; the ten largest clones hold about 2.5%. Specified time point: patch test 3, about 24 weeks after DPC sensitization. The treatment: therapeutic diphenylcyclopropenone sensitization with weekly scalp DPC. Extraction of total RNA was performed on unfractionated whole blood. Study-level results: Alopecia was present in the donors, so their immune response may differ from healthy people's. Expanded TCRs formed significantly more large CDR3 similarity clusters than controls.

The chain combines TRBV19 with TRBJ1-4; the D gene is possibly TRBD1 (6 bases). The sequencing used whole blood, collected in connection with sensitization to the hapten diphenylcyclopropenone (DPC). This sequence was found in a middle-aged woman with alopecia areata. Some clones in this sample may be carry-over from other donors' samples. The CDR3, as DNA: TGTGCCAGTAGTATGTCAGGGGAAGGCGAAAAACTGTTTTTT. Amino acid sequence: CASSMSGEGEKLFF.